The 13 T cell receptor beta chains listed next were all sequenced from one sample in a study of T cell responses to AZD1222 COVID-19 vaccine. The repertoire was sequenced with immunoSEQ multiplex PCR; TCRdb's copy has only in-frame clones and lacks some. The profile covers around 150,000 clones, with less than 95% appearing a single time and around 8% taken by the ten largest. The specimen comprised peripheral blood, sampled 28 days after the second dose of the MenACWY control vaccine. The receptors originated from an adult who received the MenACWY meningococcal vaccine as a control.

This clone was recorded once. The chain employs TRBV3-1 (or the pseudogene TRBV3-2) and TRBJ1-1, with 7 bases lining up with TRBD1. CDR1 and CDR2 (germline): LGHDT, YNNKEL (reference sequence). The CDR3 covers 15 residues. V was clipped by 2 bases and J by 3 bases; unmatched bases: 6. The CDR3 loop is CASSQRGQGDTEAFF. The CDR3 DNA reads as TGTGCCAGCAGCCAACGGGGGCAGGGGGACACTGAAGCTTTCTTT.

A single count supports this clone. In DNA form, the CDR3 reads TGTGCCAGCAGTTTAGTTTTGGGGAGTAACCAGCCCCAGCATTTT. Translation gives CASSLVLGSNQPQHF. The V call is TRBV28, the J call TRBJ1-5; D is ambiguous. V was clipped by 2 bases and J by 7 bases, with 15 bases between them. This CDR3 region has 15 residues. CDR1 and CDR2 (germline): MDHEN, SYDVKM.

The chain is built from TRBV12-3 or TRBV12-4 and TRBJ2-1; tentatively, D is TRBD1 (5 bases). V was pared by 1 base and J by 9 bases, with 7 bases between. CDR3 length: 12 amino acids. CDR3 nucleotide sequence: TGTGCCAGCAGTTTAGGAAGGGGTGAGCAGTTCTTC. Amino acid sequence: CASSLGRGEQFF.

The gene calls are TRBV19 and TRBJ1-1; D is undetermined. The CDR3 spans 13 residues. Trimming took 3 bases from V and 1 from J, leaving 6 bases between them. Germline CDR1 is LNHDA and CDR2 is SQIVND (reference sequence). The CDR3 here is CASSILRNTEAFF. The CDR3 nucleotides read TGTGCCAGTAGTATTTTAAGGAACACTGAAGCTTTCTTT.

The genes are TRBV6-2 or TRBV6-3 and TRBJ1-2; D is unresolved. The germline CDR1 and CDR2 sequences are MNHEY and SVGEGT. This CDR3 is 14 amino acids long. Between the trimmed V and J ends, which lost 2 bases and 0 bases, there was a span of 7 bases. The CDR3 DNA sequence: TGTGCCAGCAGTTACGCATTGGCTAACTATGGCTACACCTTC. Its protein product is CASSYALANYGYTF.

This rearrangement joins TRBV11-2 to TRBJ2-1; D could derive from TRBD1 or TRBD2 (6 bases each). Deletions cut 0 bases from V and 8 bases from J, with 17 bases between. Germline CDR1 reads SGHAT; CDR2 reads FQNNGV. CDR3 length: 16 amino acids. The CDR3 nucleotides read TGTGCCAGCAGCTTAGATTTGGGGGGCTACGTCGATGAGCAGTTCTTC. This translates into CASSLDLGGYVDEQFF.

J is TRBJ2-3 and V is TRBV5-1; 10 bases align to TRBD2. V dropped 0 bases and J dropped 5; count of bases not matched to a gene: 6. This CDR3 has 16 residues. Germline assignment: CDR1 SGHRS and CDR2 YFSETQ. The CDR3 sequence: CASSLVLAGVGDTQYF. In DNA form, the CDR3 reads TGCGCCAGCAGCTTGGTTCTAGCGGGGGTTGGAGATACGCAGTATTTT.

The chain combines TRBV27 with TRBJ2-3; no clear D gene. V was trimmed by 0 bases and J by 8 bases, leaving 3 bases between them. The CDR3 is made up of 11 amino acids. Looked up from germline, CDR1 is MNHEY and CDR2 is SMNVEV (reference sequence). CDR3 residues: CASSLSGTQYF. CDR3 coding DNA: TGTGCCAGCAGTTTATCCGGTACGCAGTATTTT.

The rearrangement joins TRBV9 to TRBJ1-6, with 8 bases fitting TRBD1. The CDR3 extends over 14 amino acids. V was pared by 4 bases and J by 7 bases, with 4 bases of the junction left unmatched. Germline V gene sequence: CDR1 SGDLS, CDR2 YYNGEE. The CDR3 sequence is CASSPRTGNSPLHF. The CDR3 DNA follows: TGTGCCAGCAGCCCCCGGACAGGGAATTCACCCCTCCACTTT.

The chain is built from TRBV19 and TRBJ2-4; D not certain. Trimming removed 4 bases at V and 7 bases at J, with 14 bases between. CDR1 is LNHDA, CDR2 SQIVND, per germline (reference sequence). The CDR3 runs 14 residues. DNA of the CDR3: TGTGCCAGTAGTAAGGACGGTTCTAATAACATTCAGTACTTC. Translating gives CASSKDGSNNIQYF.

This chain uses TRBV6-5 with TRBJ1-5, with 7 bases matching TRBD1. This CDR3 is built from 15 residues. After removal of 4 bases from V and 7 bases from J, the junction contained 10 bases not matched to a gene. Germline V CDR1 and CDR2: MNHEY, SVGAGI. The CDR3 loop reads CASSFQTGKGQPQHF. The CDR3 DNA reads TGTGCCAGCAGTTTCCAGACAGGGAAGGGCCAGCCCCAGCATTTT.

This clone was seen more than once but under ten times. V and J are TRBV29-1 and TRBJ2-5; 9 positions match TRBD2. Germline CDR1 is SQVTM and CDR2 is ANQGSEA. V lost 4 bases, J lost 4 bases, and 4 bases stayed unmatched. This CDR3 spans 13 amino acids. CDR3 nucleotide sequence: TGCAGCGTTGGCGCGACTAGCGGAGAGACCCAGTACTTC. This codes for CSVGATSGETQYF.

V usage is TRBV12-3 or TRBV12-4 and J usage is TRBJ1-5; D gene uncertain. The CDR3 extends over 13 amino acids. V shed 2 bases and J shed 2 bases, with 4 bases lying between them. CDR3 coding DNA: TGTGCCAGCAGTTTAACAGGCAATCAGCCCCAGCATTTT. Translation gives CASSLTGNQPQHF.